The rows below give T cell receptor beta chains drawn from one sample of a study of T cell changes during pregnancy in multiple sclerosis. Measured with immunoSEQ multiplex PCR; TCRdb has only the in-frame clones, and not every one. This table has around 60,000 clones, just over 90% appearing once. This specimen was CD4+ T cells from peripheral blood mononuclear cells, taken before pregnancy. These receptors all come from a female donor with multiple sclerosis, enrolled in a pregnancy study. Each CDR3 is given with its conserved first and last residue. Fields, in order: V gene, D gene, clone size, J gene, CDR3 DNA, CDR3 protein. The D gene is left open where the match is weak. Size tells how often a clone was seen (once, few, many) or the class of an expanded clone, and some rows leave it out.

v_call: TRBV19; d_call: -; clone_size: -; j_call: TRBJ1-2; cdr3_nt: TGTGCCAGTACCGCTTCAGGGGCACCCTATGGCTACACCTTC; cdr3_aa: CASTASGAPYGYTF
v_call: TRBV7-6; d_call: TRBD2; clone_size: -; j_call: TRBJ2-7; cdr3_nt: TGTGCCAGCAGCAGCCAAACTAGCGCCTCTGAGCAGTACTTC; cdr3_aa: CASSSQTSASEQYF
v_call: TRBV27; d_call: -; clone_size: -; j_call: TRBJ1-2; cdr3_nt: TGTGCCAGCAGTTTCCGGGGGGCCTATGGCTACACCTTC; cdr3_aa: CASSFRGAYGYTF
v_call: TRBV7-8; d_call: -; clone_size: -; j_call: TRBJ1-1; cdr3_nt: TGTGCCAGCAGCTTATCGGGTGCGTACACTGAAGCTTTCTTT; cdr3_aa: CASSLSGAYTEAFF
v_call: TRBV9; d_call: -; clone_size: once; j_call: TRBJ1-2; cdr3_nt: TGTGCCAGCAACCCGGGACAAAACTATGGCTACACCTTC; cdr3_aa: CASNPGQNYGYTF
v_call: TRBV29-1; d_call: -; clone_size: -; j_call: TRBJ1-4; cdr3_nt: TGCAGCGTGTCAGAGGGTGAAAAACTGTTTTTT; cdr3_aa: CSVSEGEKLFF
v_call: TRBV7-9; d_call: -; clone_size: -; j_call: TRBJ1-1; cdr3_nt: TGTGCCAGCAGCGAGAGAGACACTGAAGCTTTCTTT; cdr3_aa: CASSERDTEAFF
v_call: TRBV4-3; d_call: TRBD1; clone_size: -; j_call: TRBJ1-6; cdr3_nt: TGCGCCAGCAGCCAAGGAGGACGGGACAGGAATTCACCCCTCCACTTT; cdr3_aa: CASSQGGRDRNSPLHF
v_call: TRBV30; d_call: TRBD2; clone_size: -; j_call: TRBJ2-1; cdr3_nt: TGTGCCTGGAGGGTAGCGGGAGTACCCTACAATGAGCAGTTCTTC; cdr3_aa: CAWRVAGVPYNEQFF
v_call: TRBV5-1; d_call: -; clone_size: -; j_call: TRBJ1-6; cdr3_nt: TGCGCCAGCAGCTTGGCCGTAGGGGGTGGTTCACCCCTCCACTTT; cdr3_aa: CASSLAVGGGSPLHF
v_call: TRBV11-3; d_call: TRBD2; clone_size: -; j_call: TRBJ2-7; cdr3_nt: TGTGCCAGCAGCGGACTAGCGGGAGGCTACGAGCAGTACTTC; cdr3_aa: CASSGLAGGYEQYF
v_call: TRBV14; d_call: TRBD2; clone_size: -; j_call: TRBJ2-1; cdr3_nt: TGTGCCAGCAGCCAAGGAGGGTATAGCGGGAGGAATGAGCAGTTCTTC; cdr3_aa: CASSQGGYSGRNEQFF
v_call: TRBV20-1; d_call: -; clone_size: -; j_call: TRBJ2-1; cdr3_nt: TGCAGTGCCAGGCGCAATGAGCAGTTCTTC; cdr3_aa: CSARRNEQFF
v_call: TRBV2; d_call: -; clone_size: -; j_call: TRBJ2-5; cdr3_nt: TGTGCCAGCGGGGGGTACCAAGAGACCCAGTACTTC; cdr3_aa: CASGGYQETQYF
v_call: TRBV4-3; d_call: -; clone_size: -; j_call: TRBJ1-1; cdr3_nt: TGCGCCAGCAGCCAAGTGGGGAGGAACACTGAAGCTTTCTTT; cdr3_aa: CASSQVGRNTEAFF
v_call: TRBV6-1; d_call: -; clone_size: -; j_call: TRBJ2-3; cdr3_nt: TGTGCCAGCAGTGAAGGGGCTTTCGCAGATACGCAGTATTTT; cdr3_aa: CASSEGAFADTQYF
v_call: TRBV6-1; d_call: TRBD2; clone_size: -; j_call: TRBJ2-2; cdr3_nt: TGTGCCAGCAGTGAAGCGCCACTAGCGGGGGAGACCGGGGAGCTGTTTTTT; cdr3_aa: CASSEAPLAGETGELFF
v_call: TRBV7-2; d_call: -; clone_size: -; j_call: TRBJ2-5; cdr3_nt: TGTGCCATGGGACTCCTCCAAGAGACCCAGTACTTC; cdr3_aa: CAMGLLQETQYF
v_call: TRBV6-6; d_call: -; clone_size: -; j_call: TRBJ2-3; cdr3_nt: TGTGCCAGCAGTTACTCGGGGCCATCCACAGATACGCAGTATTTT; cdr3_aa: CASSYSGPSTDTQYF
v_call: TRBV27; d_call: TRBD2; clone_size: -; j_call: TRBJ2-6; cdr3_nt: TGTGCCAGCAGTTCCCCCGGACTAGTCAAGGTCCTGACTTTC; cdr3_aa: CASSSPGLVKVLTF
v_call: TRBV21-1; d_call: -; clone_size: -; j_call: TRBJ2-1; cdr3_nt: TGTGCCAGCAGCACGGGACTAGCGGGAGGGACCTACAATGAGCAGTTCTTC; cdr3_aa: CASSTGLAGGTYNEQFF
v_call: TRBV5-4; d_call: -; clone_size: -; j_call: TRBJ1-1; cdr3_nt: TGTGCCAGCAGCTTGCAGGGCCCCACTGAAGCTTTCTTT; cdr3_aa: CASSLQGPTEAFF
v_call: TRBV5-4; d_call: -; clone_size: -; j_call: TRBJ1-1; cdr3_nt: TGTGCCAGCAGCTTGGAGGCAGGTAATATTCTAGAAGCTTTCTTT; cdr3_aa: CASSLEAGNILEAFF
v_call: TRBV18; d_call: -; clone_size: -; j_call: TRBJ1-5; cdr3_nt: TGTGCCAGCTCACACAGGGAAACTCAGCCCCAGCATTTT; cdr3_aa: CASSHRETQPQHF
v_call: TRBV4-1; d_call: TRBD1; clone_size: -; j_call: TRBJ2-7; cdr3_nt: TGCGCCAGCAGCCAAGCTAACCCCCACCGGGACAGCATCTACGAGCAGTACTTC; cdr3_aa: CASSQANPHRDSIYEQYF
v_call: TRBV11-3; d_call: TRBD1; clone_size: -; j_call: TRBJ1-2; cdr3_nt: TGTGCCAGCAGCTTACCACAGGGGCGGTGTGACTATGGCTACACCTTC; cdr3_aa: CASSLPQGRCDYGYTF
v_call: TRBV6-5; d_call: TRBD1; clone_size: -; j_call: TRBJ1-4; cdr3_nt: TGTGCCAGCAGTTTGGGGGACAGGATCAATGAAAAACTGTTTTTT; cdr3_aa: CASSLGDRINEKLFF
v_call: TRBV5-4; d_call: TRBD1; clone_size: -; j_call: TRBJ2-4; cdr3_nt: TGTGCCAGCAGCTTTAAGACAGGGAAGTTTCTAGCCAAAAACATTCAGTACTTC; cdr3_aa: CASSFKTGKFLAKNIQYF
v_call: TRBV2; d_call: TRBD1; clone_size: -; j_call: TRBJ2-3; cdr3_nt: TGTGCCAGTCGACAGGGGGCGAGGAACACAGATACGCAGTATTTT; cdr3_aa: CASRQGARNTDTQYF
v_call: TRBV6-5; d_call: TRBD1; clone_size: few; j_call: TRBJ1-1; cdr3_nt: TGTGCCAGCAGTAACCGACAGGGAAGGATAGCTTTCTTT; cdr3_aa: CASSNRQGRIAFF
v_call: TRBV7-9; d_call: -; clone_size: -; j_call: TRBJ2-5; cdr3_nt: TGTGCCAGCAGTCCTGGGGAGTATCAAGAGACCCAGTACTTC; cdr3_aa: CASSPGEYQETQYF
v_call: TRBV7-2; d_call: -; clone_size: -; j_call: TRBJ2-1; cdr3_nt: TGTGCCAGCAGCCCTGGGCGAAGAGAGCAGTTCTTC; cdr3_aa: CASSPGRREQFF
v_call: TRBV7-8; d_call: -; clone_size: -; j_call: TRBJ1-5; cdr3_nt: TGTGCCAGCAGCTTATCTGGGAGTCAGCCCCAGCATTTT; cdr3_aa: CASSLSGSQPQHF
v_call: TRBV6-6; d_call: TRBD2; clone_size: -; j_call: TRBJ2-2; cdr3_nt: TGTGCCAGCAGTGGACTAGCGGGAGTTAGCGGGGAGCTGTTTTTT; cdr3_aa: CASSGLAGVSGELFF
v_call: TRBV29-1; d_call: -; clone_size: -; j_call: TRBJ2-1; cdr3_nt: TGCAGCGTTGAAAAGGGGAACGATGAGCAGTTCTTC; cdr3_aa: CSVEKGNDEQFF
v_call: TRBV9; d_call: -; clone_size: -; j_call: TRBJ1-2; cdr3_nt: TGTGCCAGCAGCGTAACGCGGGGTTCAGAGTATGGCTACACCTTC; cdr3_aa: CASSVTRGSEYGYTF
v_call: TRBV7-2; d_call: TRBD2; clone_size: -; j_call: TRBJ2-1; cdr3_nt: TGTGCCAGCAGCCGGGGACTAGCGGCCTACAATGAGCAGTTCTTC; cdr3_aa: CASSRGLAAYNEQFF
v_call: TRBV4-3; d_call: -; clone_size: -; j_call: TRBJ1-4; cdr3_nt: TGCGCCAGCAGCCTGACACTCCTTAATGAAAAACTGTTTTTT; cdr3_aa: CASSLTLLNEKLFF
v_call: TRBV18; d_call: -; clone_size: once; j_call: TRBJ2-3; cdr3_nt: TGTGCCAGCTCACCACAGACAGCTAGCACAGATACGCAGTATTTT; cdr3_aa: CASSPQTASTDTQYF
v_call: TRBV5-1; d_call: -; clone_size: -; j_call: TRBJ2-7; cdr3_nt: TGCGCCAGCAGCTTGGTTGCAGGGTTCTCGGACGAGCAGTACTTC; cdr3_aa: CASSLVAGFSDEQYF
v_call: TRBV7-2; d_call: -; clone_size: -; j_call: TRBJ2-7; cdr3_nt: TGTGCCAGCAGACCTGCAGGTTTTGGCTACGAGCAGTACTTC; cdr3_aa: CASRPAGFGYEQYF
v_call: TRBV4-3; d_call: TRBD2; clone_size: -; j_call: TRBJ2-3; cdr3_nt: TGCGCCAGCAGCCAAGATTTGTCCGGCGGGAGCCCCAATTTT; cdr3_aa: CASSQDLSGGSPNF
v_call: TRBV29-1; d_call: -; clone_size: -; j_call: TRBJ1-2; cdr3_nt: TGCAGCGTTGAAAACAGGGAGTATGGCTACACCTTC; cdr3_aa: CSVENREYGYTF
v_call: TRBV7-9; d_call: -; clone_size: -; j_call: TRBJ2-1; cdr3_nt: TGTGCCAGCAGCCCCGTAGAGGGAGGATTTGTCAATGAGCAGTTCTTC; cdr3_aa: CASSPVEGGFVNEQFF